This T cell receptor beta chain was obtained from a study of breast tumors, draining lymph nodes, adjacent tissues. The study, taken as a whole, reports: The lymph node origin of tumor T cells was framed as consistent with a hypothesis, not demonstrated.

One entry per CDR3 protein results from TCRdb running MiXCR on the multiplex PCR reads. The data show about 270,000 distinct CDR3 sequences, with over 25% seen just once and more than 0.95% held by the top ten. Samples came from axillary lymph nodes draining the breast cancer. This clonotype occurred many times. Its antigen is still unknown. This CDR3 has 15 amino acids. In germline, CDR1 is ENHRY, CDR2 SYGVKD. The V and J ends lost 6 bases and 0 bases, in that order; junction bases with no gene match: 5. The receptor was derived from a female donor with breast cancer. Some clones in this sample may be carry-over from other donors' samples. The chain has TRBV10-3 and TRBJ2-3; 8 bases line up with TRBD1. The material sequenced was axillary lymph node tissue. The CDR3: CAIRDRVLSTDTQYF. The CDR3 bases are TGTGCCATCAGGGACAGGGTCTTAAGCACAGATACGCAGTATTTT.